The sequence of this T cell receptor beta chain was determined in a study of CD8 T cells in ankylosing spondylitis. Overall study findings and caveats: Earlier authors reported some of these motif variants in reactive arthritis synovial fluid and blood.

Libraries of TCR beta came from quantitative 5'-RACE with molecular barcodes. TCRdb recomputed calls from the 5' RACE reads with MiXCR, one row per CDR3 protein. The sample lists fewer than 200,000 distinct CDR3 sequences, around 17% seen once, with approximately 7.6% in the top ten. This clonotype was counted many times. Its specificity is unknown. The V and J ends lost 3 bases and 6 bases, in that order; junction bases with no gene match: 9. This CDR3 region has 14 residues. The germline CDR1 and CDR2 sequences are DFQATT and SNEGSKA (reference sequence). The receptor's source is a male donor with ankylosing spondylitis or in good health (not recorded which). Sequencing was performed on blood, either unsorted or a sorted T cell fraction (not recorded which). The chain has TRBV20-1 and TRBJ1-1, with TRBD1 matching over 8 bases. CDR3 bases: TGCAGTGCTAGGGATCAGGGGGCTGGGGCTGAAGCTTTCTTT. It specifies CSARDQGAGAEAFF.